A single T cell receptor (beta chain) is shown here with its context. What antigen it recognizes has not been identified. No much larger clonotype is one base removed from it; base qualities were not supplied. The data were obtained in a study of blood T cell repertoires in COVID-19 (dated by TCRdb to the early 2020s). For context, the study as a whole: Samples from collaborators originated in the United States, Italy and Spain and spanned both the acute and convalescent phases of COVID-19. The prospective study material was composed of cDNA or gDNA derived from T cells, B-cell-depleted T cells, or PBMCs. Deeply sampled blood TCRbeta repertoires from subjects exposed to, actively infected with, or recovered from COVID-19 were included in the dataset. A freely available public database, intended as a resource for researchers studying the immune response to SARS-CoV-2, is where the repertoires were released. Samples were obtained from the ongoing ImmuneRACE study (first 160 participants) and from about 1,300 subjects provided by 6 global collaborators. Sample metadata almost always included a de-identified subject ID, COVID-19 status, age in years and sex. HLA class I and class II types, where available, came from metadata supplied by the sample provider rather than from assay-based typing. On the study overall, not on this receptor specifically: The quantity of clinical and demographic metadata differed by source and by participant and was supplied without curation.

V is cut back by 5 bases and J by 6 bases, with 5 bases in the junction unmatched. Its CDR3 holds 15 amino acids, cysteine through phenylalanine. The entry retains the CDR3 DNA only, 45 bases that are in frame from base 1. CDR1 WSHSY and CDR2 SAAADI are derived from the germline V gene. TCRbeta CDR3 regions were amplified from genomic DNA by means of the immunoSEQ Assay, a bias-controlled multiplex PCR. Per the source publication's procedure: Nucleated cell counts per sample were estimated from amplification of reference gene primers within the assay. To quantify the absolute abundance of each unique TCRbeta CDR3 rearrangement, sequence reads were collapsed and filtered. For each sample, productive Simpson clonality was calculated by taking the square root of Simpson's diversity index across productive rearrangements. Imported from immuneACCESS, the table was reduced by TCRdb to in-frame sequences with V and J called. These copies leave out some clones; in studies compared against another copy, an unresolved V gene accounts for under half, and the cause of the remainder is not known. From that table come the V and J calls and clone size; the DNA was used to work out D and trimming. This sample gives 400,000 to 450,000 clones in total; more than 70% of them show up just once. About 12% of the sample goes to the ten largest clones.

One collaborating source in Seattle enrolled patients during active infection and followed them longitudinally through the course of disease. Collaborating institutions collected whole blood in K2EDTA tubes following their own protocols. For TCRbeta analysis, collaborators shipped samples in one of three forms: frozen whole blood, isolated PBMCs, or DNA extracted from either of those sample types. The TCR originated in a woman aged 45-59 years with COVID-19, enrolled during active disease. The V and J genes are TRBV10-2 and TRBJ1-5; a stretch of 12 junction bases matches TRBD1. Sequenced sample: peripheral blood. The encoded CDR3 is CASSPGQGAVQPQHF. The nucleotides read TGCGCCAGCAGTCCGGGACAGGGGGCAGTTCAGCCCCAGCATTTT.